Included here is one T cell receptor (beta chain) sequence, with context. The antigen remains undetermined. This sample stems from a study of cytomegalovirus exposure and HLA in healthy donors. Profiling relied on immunoSEQ multiplex PCR, and the TCRdb table lists in-frame clones only, not all of them. The data hold tens of thousands of clones, with roughly 94% observed a single time. Study-wide results and caveats: Rare TCR sequences dominated, though some public TCRs recurred in many donors. Cytomegalovirus-associated TCR beta chains were listed, numbering roughly 150.

Germline CDR1 MNHEY, CDR2 SVGAGI. V lost 5 bases, J lost 4 bases, and 9 bases lay in between. The CDR3 is 13 amino acids. The sequence was obtained from a woman between 18 and 29 years old in good health and CMV-seropositive. Sample: PBMCs. The chain has TRBV6-5 and TRBJ1-5, with unresolved D. CDR3 amino acids: CASSDAGNQPQHF. CDR3 bases: TGTGCCAGCAGTGACGCAGGAAATCAGCCCCAGCATTTT.